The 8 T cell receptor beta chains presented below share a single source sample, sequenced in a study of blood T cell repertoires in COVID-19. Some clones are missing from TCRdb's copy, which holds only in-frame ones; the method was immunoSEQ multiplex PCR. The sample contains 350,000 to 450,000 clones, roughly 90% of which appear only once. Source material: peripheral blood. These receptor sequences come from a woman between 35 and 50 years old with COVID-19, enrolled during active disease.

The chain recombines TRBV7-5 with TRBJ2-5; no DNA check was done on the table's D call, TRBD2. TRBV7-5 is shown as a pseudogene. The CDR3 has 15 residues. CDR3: CARSLTEGLGETQYF. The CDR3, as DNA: TGTGCCAGAAGCTTAACAGAGGGTTTGGGAGAGACCCAGTACTTC.

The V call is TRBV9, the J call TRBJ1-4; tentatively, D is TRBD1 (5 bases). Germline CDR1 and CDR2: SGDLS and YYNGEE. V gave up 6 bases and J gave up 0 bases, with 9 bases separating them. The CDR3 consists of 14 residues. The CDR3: CASTRGATNEKLFF. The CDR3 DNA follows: TGTGCCAGCACGCGGGGCGCAACTAATGAAAAACTGTTTTTT.

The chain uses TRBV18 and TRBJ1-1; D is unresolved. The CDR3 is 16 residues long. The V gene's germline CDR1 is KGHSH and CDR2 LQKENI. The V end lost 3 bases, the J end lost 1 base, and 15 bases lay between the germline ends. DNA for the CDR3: TGTGCCAGCTCACCTGACCCTCGAGGAGCGAACACTGAAGCTTTCTTT. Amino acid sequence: CASSPDPRGANTEAFF.

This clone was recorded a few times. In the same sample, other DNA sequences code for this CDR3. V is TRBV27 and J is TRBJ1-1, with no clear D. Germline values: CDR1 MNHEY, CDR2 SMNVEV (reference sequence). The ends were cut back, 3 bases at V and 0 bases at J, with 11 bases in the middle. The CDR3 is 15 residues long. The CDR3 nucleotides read TGTGCCAGCAGTTTTAACATAAAAATGAACACTGAAGCTTTCTTT. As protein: CASSFNIKMNTEAFF.

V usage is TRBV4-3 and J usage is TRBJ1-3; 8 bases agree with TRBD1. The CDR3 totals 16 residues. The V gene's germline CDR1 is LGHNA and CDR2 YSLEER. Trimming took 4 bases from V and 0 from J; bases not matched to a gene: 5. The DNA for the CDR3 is TGCGCCAGCAGCCTCGGGACAGGCATCTCTGGAAACACCATATATTTT. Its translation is CASSLGTGISGNTIYF.

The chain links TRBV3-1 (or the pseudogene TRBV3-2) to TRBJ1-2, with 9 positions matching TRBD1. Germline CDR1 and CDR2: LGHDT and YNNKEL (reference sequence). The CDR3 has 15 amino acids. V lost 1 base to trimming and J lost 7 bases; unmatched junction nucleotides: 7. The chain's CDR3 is CASSQGGTGSGGYTF. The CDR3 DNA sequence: TGTGCCAGCAGCCAAGGAGGGACAGGGAGTGGTGGCTACACCTTC.

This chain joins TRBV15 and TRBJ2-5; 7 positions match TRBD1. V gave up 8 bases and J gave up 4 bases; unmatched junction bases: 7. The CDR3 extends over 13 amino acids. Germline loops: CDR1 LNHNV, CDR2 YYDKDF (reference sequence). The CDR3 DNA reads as TGTGCCACCCAAACAGGGGTGGGAGAGACCCAGTACTTC. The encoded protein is CATQTGVGETQYF.

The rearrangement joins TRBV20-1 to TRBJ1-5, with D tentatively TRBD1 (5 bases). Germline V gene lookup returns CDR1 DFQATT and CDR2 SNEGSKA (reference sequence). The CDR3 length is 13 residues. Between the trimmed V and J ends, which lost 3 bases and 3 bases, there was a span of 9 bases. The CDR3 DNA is TGCAGTGCTAGTACCAGGGACAATCAGCCCCAGCATTTT. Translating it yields CSASTRDNQPQHF.